This T cell receptor (beta chain) emerged from a study of blood T cell repertoires in COVID-19. This clone was seen only once. V lost 3 bases, J lost 3 bases, and 2 bases lay in between. CDR3 length equals 12 residues. Per germline, CDR1 LGHDT and CDR2 YNNKEL (reference sequence). Measured with immunoSEQ multiplex PCR; TCRdb has only the in-frame clones, and not every one. The sample consists of under 200,000 clones, under 90% of them appearing once. The gene calls are TRBV3-1 (or the pseudogene TRBV3-2) and TRBJ2-2; D is unresolved. The sequence came from a man in his 60s with acute or convalescent COVID-19. The sequenced sample consisted of peripheral blood. The CDR3 loop is CASSHYTGELFF. DNA for the CDR3: TGTGCCAGCAGCCACTACACCGGGGAGCTGTTTTTT.